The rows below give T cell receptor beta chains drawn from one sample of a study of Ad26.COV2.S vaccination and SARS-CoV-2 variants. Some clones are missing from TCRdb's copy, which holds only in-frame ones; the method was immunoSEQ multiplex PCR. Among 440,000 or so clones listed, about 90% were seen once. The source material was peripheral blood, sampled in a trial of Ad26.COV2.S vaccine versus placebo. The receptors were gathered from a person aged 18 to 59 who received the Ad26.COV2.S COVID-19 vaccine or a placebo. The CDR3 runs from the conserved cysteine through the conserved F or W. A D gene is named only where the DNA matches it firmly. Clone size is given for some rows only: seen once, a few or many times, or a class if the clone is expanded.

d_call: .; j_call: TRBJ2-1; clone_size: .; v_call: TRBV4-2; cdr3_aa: CASSQDIVQQTGNEQFF; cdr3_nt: TGTGCCAGCAGCCAAGATATCGTACAACAGACTGGGAATGAGCAGTTCTTC
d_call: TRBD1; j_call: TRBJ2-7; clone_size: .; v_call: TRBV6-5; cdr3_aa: CASREGQGDSYEQYF; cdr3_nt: TGTGCCAGCAGGGAGGGACAGGGAGATTCCTACGAGCAGTACTTC
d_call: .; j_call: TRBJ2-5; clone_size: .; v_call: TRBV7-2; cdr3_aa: CASSLGYRQSQYF; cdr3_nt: TGTGCCAGCAGCTTAGGCTATCGACAAAGCCAGTACTTC
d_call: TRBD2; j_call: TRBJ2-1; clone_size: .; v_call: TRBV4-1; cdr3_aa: CASSQMTSGSSVF; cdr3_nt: TGCGCCAGCAGCCAAATGACTAGCGGGAGCTCGGTCTTC
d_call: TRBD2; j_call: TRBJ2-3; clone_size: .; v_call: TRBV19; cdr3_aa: CASSRGLAGGVDTQYF; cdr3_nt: TGTGCCAGTAGCAGAGGACTAGCGGGGGGGGTGGATACGCAGTATTTT
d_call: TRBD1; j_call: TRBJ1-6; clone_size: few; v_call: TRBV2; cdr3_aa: CASSEEGGGQSPLHF; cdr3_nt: TGTGCCAGCAGCGAAGAAGGAGGGGGCCAGTCACCCCTCCACTTT
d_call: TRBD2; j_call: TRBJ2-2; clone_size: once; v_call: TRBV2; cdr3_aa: CASSGEGLGTGELFF; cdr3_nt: TGTGCCAGCAGTGGGGAGGGGTTGGGCACCGGGGAGCTGTTTTTT
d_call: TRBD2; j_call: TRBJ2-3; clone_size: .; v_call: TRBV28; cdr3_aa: CASSLRGGHTDTQYF; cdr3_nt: TGTGCCAGCAGTTTACGGGGGGGACACACAGATACGCAGTATTTT
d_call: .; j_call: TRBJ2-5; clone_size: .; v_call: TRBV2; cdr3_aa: CASSDGQGGTETQYF; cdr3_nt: TGTGCCAGCAGTGATGGGCAGGGGGGGACGGAGACCCAGTACTTC
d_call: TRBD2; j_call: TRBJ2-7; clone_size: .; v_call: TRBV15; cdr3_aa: CATSSLTSGSGEQYF; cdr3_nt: TGTGCCACCAGCAGTCTAACTAGCGGGAGTGGCGAGCAGTACTTC
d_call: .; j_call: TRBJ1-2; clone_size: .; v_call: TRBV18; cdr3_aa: CASSPRNRANYGYTF; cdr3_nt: TGTGCCAGCTCACCTAGGAACAGGGCGAACTATGGCTACACCTTC
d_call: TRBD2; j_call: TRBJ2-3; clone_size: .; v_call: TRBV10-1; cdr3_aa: CARQGTLAGAKDTQYF; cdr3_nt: TGCGCCAGGCAGGGCACCTTAGCGGGAGCAAAAGATACGCAGTATTTT
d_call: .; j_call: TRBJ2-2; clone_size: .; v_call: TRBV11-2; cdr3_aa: CASSFRGPGELFF; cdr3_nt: TGTGCCAGCAGCTTCAGGGGTCCCGGGGAGCTGTTTTTT
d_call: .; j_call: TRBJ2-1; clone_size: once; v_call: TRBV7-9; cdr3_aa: CASSGSTYNEQFF; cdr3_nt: TGTGCCAGCTCGGGTTCCACGTACAATGAGCAGTTCTTC
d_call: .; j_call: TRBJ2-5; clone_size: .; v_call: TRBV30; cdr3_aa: CAWSPDLERTQYF; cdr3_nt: TGTGCCTGGAGTCCCGACCTTGAGAGGACCCAGTACTTC
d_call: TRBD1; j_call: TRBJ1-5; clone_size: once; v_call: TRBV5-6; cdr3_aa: CASSLTGGAYQPQHF; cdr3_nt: TGTGCCAGCAGCTTGACAGGGGGCGCTTATCAGCCCCAGCATTTT
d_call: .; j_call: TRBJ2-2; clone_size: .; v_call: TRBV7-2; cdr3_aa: CASSLRAGELFF; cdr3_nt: TGTGCCAGCAGCTTAAGGGCCGGGGAGCTGTTTTTT
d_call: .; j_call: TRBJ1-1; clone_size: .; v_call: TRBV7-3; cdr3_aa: CASSPRAGNTEAFF; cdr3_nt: TGTGCCAGCAGCCCCAGGGCGGGGAACACTGAAGCTTTCTTT
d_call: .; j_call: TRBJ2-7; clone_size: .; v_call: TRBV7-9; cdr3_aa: CASSIYRDTSYEQYF; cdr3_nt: TGTGCCAGCAGCATATACCGGGACACCTCCTACGAGCAGTACTTC
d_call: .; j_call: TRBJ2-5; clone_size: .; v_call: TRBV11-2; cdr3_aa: CASSREGVTQYF; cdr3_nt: TGTGCCAGCAGCCGTGAGGGGGTGACCCAGTACTTC
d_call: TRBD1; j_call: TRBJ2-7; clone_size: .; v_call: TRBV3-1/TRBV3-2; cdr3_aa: CASSQADRSYEQYF; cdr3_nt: TGTGCCAGCAGCCAAGCGGACAGGAGCTACGAGCAGTACTTC
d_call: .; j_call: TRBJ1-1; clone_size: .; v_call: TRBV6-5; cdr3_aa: CASSRAGPNTEAFF; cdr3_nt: TGTGCCAGCAGCAGAGCCGGGCCCAACACTGAAGCTTTCTTT
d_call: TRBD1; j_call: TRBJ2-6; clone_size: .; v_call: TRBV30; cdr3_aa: CAWSPTWDRDRSGANVLTF; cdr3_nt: TGTGCCTGGAGTCCGACGTGGGACAGGGATAGGTCTGGGGCCAACGTCCTGACTTTC
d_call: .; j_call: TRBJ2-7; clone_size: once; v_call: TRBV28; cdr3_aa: CASRTDTRQRSYEQYF; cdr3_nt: TGTGCCAGCAGGACCGACACCCGACAGCGATCCTACGAGCAGTACTTC
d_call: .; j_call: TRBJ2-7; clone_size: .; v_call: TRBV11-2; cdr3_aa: CASSLGPGAYEQYF; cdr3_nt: TGTGCCAGCAGCTTGGGACCGGGGGCCTACGAGCAGTACTTC
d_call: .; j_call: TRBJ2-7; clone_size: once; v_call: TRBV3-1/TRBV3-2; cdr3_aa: CASSPGTVYEQYF; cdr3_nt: TGTGCCAGCAGCCCAGGGACTGTCTACGAGCAGTACTTC
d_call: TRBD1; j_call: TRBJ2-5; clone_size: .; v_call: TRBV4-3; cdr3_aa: CASSHTGTGNQETQYF; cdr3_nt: TGCGCCAGCAGCCACACCGGGACAGGGAACCAAGAGACCCAGTACTTC
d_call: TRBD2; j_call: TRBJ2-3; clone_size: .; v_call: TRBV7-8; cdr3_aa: CASSLAGGPITDTQYF; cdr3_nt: TGTGCCAGCAGCTTAGCGGGAGGGCCCATCACAGATACGCAGTATTTT
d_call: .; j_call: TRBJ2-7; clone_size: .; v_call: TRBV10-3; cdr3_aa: CAISEEQAYEQYF; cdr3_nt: TGTGCCATCAGTGAGGAACAGGCCTACGAGCAGTACTTC
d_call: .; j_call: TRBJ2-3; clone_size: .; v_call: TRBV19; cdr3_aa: CASRSSRHADTQYF; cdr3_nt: TGTGCCAGTAGGTCTAGTCGACACGCAGATACGCAGTATTTT
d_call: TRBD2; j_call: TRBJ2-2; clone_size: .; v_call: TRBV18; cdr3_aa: CASSPPGGRARVGELFF; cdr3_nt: TGTGCCAGCTCACCACCAGGCGGGAGGGCCAGAGTCGGGGAGCTGTTTTTT
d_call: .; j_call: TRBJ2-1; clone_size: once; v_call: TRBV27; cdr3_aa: CASSFGGISYNEQFF; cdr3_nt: TGTGCCAGCAGTTTTGGCGGGATAAGCTACAATGAGCAGTTCTTC
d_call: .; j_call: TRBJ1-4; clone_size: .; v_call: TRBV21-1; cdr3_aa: CASSPGQGIPVARNEKLFF; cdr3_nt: TGTGCCAGCAGTCCGGGACAGGGGATCCCCGTAGCTCGTAATGAAAAACTGTTTTTT
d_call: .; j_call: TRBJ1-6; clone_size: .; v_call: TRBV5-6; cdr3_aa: CASSLPIHRTDNSPLHF; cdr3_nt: TGTGCCAGCAGCCTACCAATCCACAGAACTGATAATTCACCCCTCCACTTT
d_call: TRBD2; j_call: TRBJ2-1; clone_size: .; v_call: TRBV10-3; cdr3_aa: CAIRREGNNEQFF; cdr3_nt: TGTGCCATCAGGCGGGAGGGTAACAATGAGCAGTTCTTC
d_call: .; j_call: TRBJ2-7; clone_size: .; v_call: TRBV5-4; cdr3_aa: CASSLWGSDEQYF; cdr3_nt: TGTGCCAGCAGCTTGTGGGGGTCGGACGAGCAGTACTTC
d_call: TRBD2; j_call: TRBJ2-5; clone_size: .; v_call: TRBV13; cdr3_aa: CASSLGGGLADGETQYF; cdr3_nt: TGTGCCAGCAGCTTAGGGGGGGGACTAGCGGATGGAGAGACCCAGTACTTC
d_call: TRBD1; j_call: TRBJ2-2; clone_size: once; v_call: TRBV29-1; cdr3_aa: CSVLIDLETGDFAGELFF; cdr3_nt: TGCAGCGTCCTAATCGATTTAGAGACAGGGGATTTCGCCGGGGAGCTGTTTTTT
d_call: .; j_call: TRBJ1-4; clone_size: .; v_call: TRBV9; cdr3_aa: CASSGGPHEKLFF; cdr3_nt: TGTGCCAGCAGCGGGGGACCTCATGAAAAACTGTTTTTT
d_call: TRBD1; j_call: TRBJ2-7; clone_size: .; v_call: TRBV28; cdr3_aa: CASNFGTGREQYF; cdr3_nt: TGTGCCAGCAATTTCGGGACAGGGAGGGAGCAGTACTTC
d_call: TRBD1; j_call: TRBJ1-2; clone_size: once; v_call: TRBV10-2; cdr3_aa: CASSPGQPYGYTF; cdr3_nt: TGCGCCAGCTCCCCGGGACAGCCCTATGGCTACACCTTC